This T cell receptor beta chain was retrieved from a study of CD8+ T cells in alopecia areata. Sequencing templates came from extracted RNA that was reverse transcribed into cDNA. The protocol was immunoSEQ multiplex PCR, while the TCRdb copy is restricted to in-frame clones and leaves out a portion. The table shows 160,000 or so clones, with less than 80% occurring only once. Trimming stripped 1 base from V and 10 bases from J, with 15 bases between. The germline CDR1 and CDR2 sequences are SGHRS and YFSETQ. This CDR3 contains 14 residues. Cell sorting on a FACSAria was used to separate CD4+ and CD8+ T cells from the PBMCs.

The chain has TRBV5-1 and TRBJ2-1; D call uncertain. The receptor was isolated from a human donor with alopecia areata. Source: CD8+ T cells sorted from blood, taken at week 0. CDR3 DNA sequence: TGCGCCAGCAGCTTGAGCCAGGCCTTAGGAGAGCAGTTCTTC. Amino acids: CASSLSQALGEQFF. Together with reference TRBV5-1 and TRBJ2-1, the CDR3 gives the full variable domain: KAGVTQTPRYLIKTRGQQVTLSCSPISGHRSVSWYQQTPGQGLQFLFEYFSETQRNKGNFPGRFSGRQFSNSRSEMNVSTLELGDSALYLCASSLSQALGEQFFGPGTRLTVL.